This T cell receptor (beta chain) was profiled in a study of cytomegalovirus exposure and HLA in healthy donors. With V trimmed by 6 bases and J by 0 bases, 5 bases remained unmatched. Germline-derived CDR1 and CDR2 are SGHNT and YENEEA. The length of the CDR3 is 15 residues. Both 60 Vbeta primers and 13 Jbeta primers went into the PCR. Generated by immunoSEQ multiplex PCR, the TCRdb table keeps only in-frame clones and is missing some. The table lists about 110,000 clones, roughly 73% of them singletons. The rearrangement joins TRBV11-3 to TRBJ1-3; 7 bases are shared with TRBD1. Sequencing was performed on PBMCs. The clonotype originates from a woman aged 30 to 39 in good health and CMV-seronegative. The CDR3 is CASSTGDYSGNTIYF. The CDR3 DNA reads as TGTGCCAGCAGTACAGGGGATTACTCTGGAAACACCATATATTTT.